The sequence of this T cell receptor (beta chain) was determined in a study of T-cell memory formation after mild COVID-19. This CDR3 has 19 amino acids. The ends lost 2 bases at V and 2 bases at J; junction bases unmatched: 14. The germline gives CDR1 SGHKS, CDR2 YYEKEE (reference sequence). Only a few counts were recorded for this clonotype. A 5'RACE reaction primed in the constant segment made cDNA libraries of TCR alpha and TCR beta, and these carried sample barcodes and UMIs. From the 5' RACE reads, TCRdb called clonotypes with MiXCR, one entry per CDR3 protein. The sample holds just under 150,000 distinct CDR3 sequences, 15% to 20% seen once.

J is TRBJ2-3 and V is TRBV5-5; the match to TRBD2 covers 10 bases. The sample comprised PBMCs or a T cell subset sorted from them (not recorded which). The receptor was derived from an adult woman who had mild COVID-19 (a few samples of this study predate the infection). Cell type and time point are not known. The CDR3 region has the DNA TGTGCCAGCAGCTTAGTTCTAGCGGGGGCCAACGCTATCACAGATACGCAGTATTTT. This translates into CASSLVLAGANAITDTQYF.